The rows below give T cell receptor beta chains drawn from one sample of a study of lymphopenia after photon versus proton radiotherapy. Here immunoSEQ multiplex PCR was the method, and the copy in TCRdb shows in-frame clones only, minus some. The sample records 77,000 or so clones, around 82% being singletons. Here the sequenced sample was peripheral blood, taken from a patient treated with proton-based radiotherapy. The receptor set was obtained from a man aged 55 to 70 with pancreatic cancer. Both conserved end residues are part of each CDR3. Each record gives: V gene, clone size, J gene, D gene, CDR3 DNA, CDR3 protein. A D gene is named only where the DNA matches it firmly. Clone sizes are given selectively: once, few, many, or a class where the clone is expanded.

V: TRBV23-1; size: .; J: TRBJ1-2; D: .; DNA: TGCGCCAGCAGTCAACAGGGAACCTATGGCTACACCTTC; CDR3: CASSQQGTYGYTF
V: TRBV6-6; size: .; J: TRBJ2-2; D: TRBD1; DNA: TGTGCCATCAAAGGGGGCGCGGACACCGGGGAGCTGTTTTTT; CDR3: CAIKGGADTGELFF
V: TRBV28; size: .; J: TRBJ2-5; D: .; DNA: TGTGCCAGCAGTTCCCCAGGCCCAGAGACCCAGTACTTC; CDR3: CASSSPGPETQYF
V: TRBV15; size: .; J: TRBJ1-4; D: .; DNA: TGTGCCACCAGCAGGGGTCCAGGGTGGGCTGAAAAACTGTTTTTT; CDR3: CATSRGPGWAEKLFF
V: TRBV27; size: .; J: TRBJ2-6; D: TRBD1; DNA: TGTGCCAGCAGTAACCTGCGTCCGGGACAGGGCTACTCTGGGGCCAACGTCCTGACTTTC; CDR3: CASSNLRPGQGYSGANVLTF
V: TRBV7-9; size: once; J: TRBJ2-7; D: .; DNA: TGTGCCAGCAGCTCCACAATGACATCCTCCTACGAGCAGTACTTC; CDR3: CASSSTMTSSYEQYF
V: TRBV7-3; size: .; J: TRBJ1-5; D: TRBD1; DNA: TGTGCCAGCACCTCTCTCCGGGGACAGGGGCCACAGCCCCAGCATTTT; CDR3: CASTSLRGQGPQPQHF
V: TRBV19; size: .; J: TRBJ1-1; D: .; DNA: TGTGCCAGTAGTATGAGGGGAATGAACACTGAAGCTTTCTTT; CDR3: CASSMRGMNTEAFF
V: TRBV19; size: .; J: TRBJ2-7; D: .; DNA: TGTGCCAGTACTTGGACAAGGGGGGAGGGCGAGCAGTACTTC; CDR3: CASTWTRGEGEQYF
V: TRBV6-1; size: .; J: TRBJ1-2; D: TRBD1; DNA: TGTGCCAGCAGAAAAACAGGGGCGGCGGACTATGGCTACACCTTC; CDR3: CASRKTGAADYGYTF
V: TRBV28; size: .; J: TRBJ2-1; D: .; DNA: TGTGCCAGCAGTTTATGGAATGAGCAGTTCTTC; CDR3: CASSLWNEQFF
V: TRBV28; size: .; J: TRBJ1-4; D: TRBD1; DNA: TGTGCCAGCCACATCTCCGGGTCGGGCCAGGGGGCTGGAAAACTGTTTTTT; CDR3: CASHISGSGQGAGKLFF
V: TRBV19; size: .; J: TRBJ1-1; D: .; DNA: TGTGCCAGTAGTATTAGGGCAGGTGGTACTGAAGCTTTCTTT; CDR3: CASSIRAGGTEAFF
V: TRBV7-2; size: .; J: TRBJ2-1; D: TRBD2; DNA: TGTGCCAGCAGCTCTAGCGGGAGGGCCTTGGTGAATGAGCAGTTCTTC; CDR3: CASSSSGRALVNEQFF
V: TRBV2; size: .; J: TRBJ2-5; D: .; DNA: TGTGCCAGCAGAGGGGGGGAGACCCAGTACTTC; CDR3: CASRGGETQYF